Listed here are 17 T cell receptor beta chains from one sample, sequenced in a study of blood T cell repertoires in COVID-19. Using immunoSEQ multiplex PCR, the repertoire was profiled, and TCRdb retains in-frame clones only, with some absent. This sample has fewer than 120,000 clones, with 88% found just once. The sequenced sample consisted of peripheral blood. The receptors originated from a woman between 50 and 59 years old with acute or convalescent COVID-19.

This sequence joins TRBV28 and TRBJ1-4; a weak D match, TRBD1 (5 bases). Trimming removed 5 bases from V and 0 bases from J, with 10 bases in between. CDR1 is MDHEN, CDR2 SYDVKM, per germline. This CDR3 is 15 amino acids long. CDR3 coding DNA: TGTGCCAGCAGTGGACAAGATGCAACTAATGAAAAACTGTTTTTT. This gives the protein CASSGQDATNEKLFF.

The table lists this clone with a count of one. The V gene is TRBV5-6, the J gene TRBJ2-7; D unclear. Germline V gene sequence: CDR1 SGHDT, CDR2 YYEEEE. This CDR3 has 13 amino acids. V gave up 0 bases and J gave up 2 bases, with 6 bases separating them. The CDR3 loop is CASSLGPAYEQYF. In DNA, the CDR3 is TGTGCCAGCAGCTTGGGTCCGGCCTACGAGCAGTACTTC.

This sequence joins TRBV7-9 and TRBJ1-2; 7 bases fit TRBD1. Looked up from germline, CDR1 is SEHNR and CDR2 is FQNEAQ (reference sequence). Germline trimming cut 5 bases from V and 10 bases from J; bases unmatched to any gene: 7. This CDR3 spans 12 amino acids. The DNA for the CDR3 is TGTGCCAGCAGCCTCACAGGGGAGGTCTACACCTTC. It yields the protein CASSLTGEVYTF.

The chain carries TRBV7-6 and TRBJ2-7; D possibly corresponds to TRBD1 (5 bases). CDR1 is SGHVS, CDR2 FNYEAQ, per germline. Between the trimmed V and J ends, which lost 4 bases and 4 bases, there was a span of 8 bases. This CDR3 comprises 12 residues. The CDR3 bases are TGTGCCAGCAGCTCATCAGGGTACGAGCAGTACTTC. Residues: CASSSSGYEQYF.

The rearrangement uses TRBV28 and TRBJ1-2; the D gene is possibly TRBD1 (6 bases). CDR3 size: 13 residues. V was clipped by 8 bases and J by 5 bases, with 15 bases between them. The germline CDR1 and CDR2 sequences are MDHEN and SYDVKM. CDR3 protein: CASGEGEVYGYTF. The CDR3 bases are TGTGCCAGCGGGGAGGGGGAAGTTTATGGCTACACCTTC.

J is TRBJ1-1 and V is TRBV10-3; TRBD1 matches 12 bases. The CDR3 extends over 17 amino acids. The trim removed 0 bases at V and 5 bases at J, leaving 7 bases unmatched. Germline CDR1 ENHRY, CDR2 SYGVKD. The chain's CDR3 is CAISESWDRGRGTEAFF. Here the CDR3 DNA reads TGTGCCATCAGTGAGTCTTGGGACAGGGGGCGCGGGACTGAAGCTTTCTTT.

Comment on this clone: The sample contains more than one DNA sequence encoding this CDR3. V is TRBV19 and J is TRBJ2-7; TRBD2 matches at 7 bases. V gave up 3 bases and J gave up 4 bases; unmatched junction bases: 3. Germline values: CDR1 LNHDA, CDR2 SQIVND (reference sequence). The CDR3 loop spans 13 amino acids. For the CDR3, the DNA is TGTGCCAGTAGTATCGGCGGGGGATACGAGCAGTACTTC. This sequence encodes CASSIGGGYEQYF.

V and J are TRBV28 and TRBJ2-5; possibly TRBD2 for D (6 bases). The CDR3 covers 14 residues. Trimming took 4 bases from V and 5 from J, leaving 14 bases between them. CDR1 and CDR2 (germline): MDHEN, SYDVKM. The CDR3 here is CASSYSGGRETQYF. The CDR3 nucleotides are TGTGCCAGCAGTTACTCCGGGGGACGCGAGACCCAGTACTTC. Variable domain in full (rest from reference TRBV28 and TRBJ2-5): DVKVTQSSRYLVKRTGEKVFLECVQDMDHENMFWYRQDPGLGLRLIYFSYDVKMKEKGDIPEGYSVSREKKERFSLILESASTNQTSMYLCASSYSGGRETQYFGPGTRLLVL.

This clone was recorded once. The chain carries TRBV7-9 and TRBJ2-1, with D perhaps matching TRBD2 (6 bases). Trimming shortened V by 4 bases and J by 9 bases, and 19 bases separated the two germline ends. The CDR3 consists of 15 residues. Germline V gene data show CDR1 as SEHNR and CDR2 as FQNEAQ (reference sequence). The CDR3 loop is CASSSEPPAGGEQFF. The CDR3 nucleotides are TGTGCCAGCAGCTCAGAACCCCCAGCGGGCGGTGAGCAGTTCTTC.

The chain links TRBV5-1 to TRBJ2-3, with 11 bases fitting TRBD2. Germline CDR1 reads SGHRS; CDR2 reads YFSETQ. The CDR3 covers 15 residues. V lost 4 bases to trimming and J lost 4 bases; unmatched junction nucleotides: 5. In DNA, the CDR3 is TGCGCCAGCAGCCTAGCGGGAGGAGCCTCAGATACGCAGTATTTT. Translating it yields CASSLAGGASDTQYF. Based on the CDR3 plus reference TRBV5-1 and TRBJ2-3, the full variable domain is KAGVTQTPRYLIKTRGQQVTLSCSPISGHRSVSWYQQTPGQGLQFLFEYFSETQRNKGNFPGRFSGRQFSNSRSEMNVSTLELGDSALYLCASSLAGGASDTQYFGPGTRLTVL.

The chain couples TRBV7-9 to TRBJ2-1, with D possibly matching TRBD2 (6 bases). Deletions cut 5 bases from V and 5 bases from J, with 19 bases between. The germline V gene has CDR1 SEHNR and CDR2 FQNEAQ (reference sequence). CDR3 length: 16 residues. In DNA, the CDR3 is TGTGCCAGCAGCCCCCGGGGACTTCCCGTGGACAATGAGCAGTTCTTC. Amino acids: CASSPRGLPVDNEQFF.

This chain links TRBV12-2 with TRBJ2-7; the table's TRBD2 call for D was not verified on the DNA. TRBV12-2 is an annotated pseudogene. This CDR3 is built from 15 residues. CDR3 loop: CASRFGEGVKNEQYF. The CDR3 DNA reads TGTGCAAGTCGCTTCGGGGAGGGGGTCAAGAACGAGCAGTACTTC.

This clone was seen only once. The chain combines TRBV14 with TRBJ2-7; 7 nucleotides line up with TRBD1. V dropped 3 bases and J dropped 3; count of bases not matched to a gene: 8. The germline CDR1 and CDR2 sequences are SGHDN and FVKESK. The CDR3 is 15 residues long. The chain's CDR3 is CASSQLRQGSYEQYF. The DNA of the CDR3 is TGTGCCAGCAGCCAGCTACGACAGGGAAGCTACGAGCAGTACTTC.

CDR3 nucleotides: TGTGCCAGCAAACTCCCGCAGGGCACAACTAATGAAAAACTGTTTTTT. This translates into CASKLPQGTTNEKLFF. V and J are TRBV6-6 and TRBJ1-4, with a tentative D call TRBD1 (5 bases). Germline CDR1 and CDR2: MNHNY and SVGAGI (reference sequence). This CDR3 has 16 amino acids. V was trimmed by 7 bases and J by 0 bases, leaving 15 bases between them.

V is TRBV6-6 and J is TRBJ1-5, with 11 positions matching TRBD1. V was pared by 6 bases and J by 7 bases, with 8 bases of the junction left unmatched. CDR1 is MNHNY, CDR2 SVGAGI, per germline (reference sequence). The CDR3 is made up of 15 amino acids. The CDR3 protein is CASSSRTGGEQPQHF. The CDR3 nucleotides read TGTGCCAGCAGCTCTCGGACAGGGGGCGAACAGCCCCAGCATTTT.

The chain couples TRBV10-1 to TRBJ2-3, with D perhaps matching TRBD2 (5 bases). The CDR3 is 15 residues long. CDR1 and CDR2 from the germline V gene are WNHNN and SYGVQD (reference sequence). Trimming removed 3 bases from V and 6 bases from J, with 16 bases in between. The CDR3 bases are TGCGCCAGCAGTGATTGGTGGGAGAGGAGGGATACGCAGTATTTT. Translation gives CASSDWWERRDTQYF.

In DNA form, the CDR3 reads TGCGCCAGCAGCTTGTCTACAGGGAAAGAGACCCAGTACTTC. This encodes CASSLSTGKETQYF. The rearrangement joins TRBV5-1 to TRBJ2-5; D possibly corresponds to TRBD1 (6 bases). The V end lost 1 base, the J end lost 3 bases, and 10 bases lay between the germline ends. The CDR3 has 14 residues. The V gene's germline CDR1 is SGHRS and CDR2 YFSETQ.